This section outlines one T cell receptor (beta chain) sequence together with its context. Original handling: Estimates of nucleated cell counts were drawn from the amplification of reference gene primers. Repertoires were generated with immunoSEQ multiplex PCR, while TCRdb's copy carries only in-frame clones and drops some. V and J calls and clone size are copied from that table; D and trimming were computed from the DNA. The table records roughly 200,000 clones, 75% to 90% of them present only once. V lost 1 base and J 3 bases, leaving 9 bases between the germline ends. Germline-derived CDR1 and CDR2 are LGHDT and YNNKEL (reference sequence). This CDR3 has 14 residues. The sample comes from a study of blood T cell repertoires in COVID-19. Study-wide context: Acute-phase and convalescent COVID-19 samples originated in the United States, Italy and Spain. Sample material is recorded as cDNA or gDNA derived from T cells, B-cell-depleted T cells, or PBMCs.

Cohorts were based on clinical histories the participants reported. This TCR came from a man aged 40-49 years who had recovered from COVID-19. What was sequenced was PBMCs or T cells enriched from blood (not recorded which). The gene calls are TRBV3-1 (or the pseudogene TRBV3-2) and TRBJ1-1, with D possibly being TRBD1 (6 bases). The CDR3 region is CASSQAGGHTEAFF. For the CDR3, the DNA is TGTGCCAGCAGCCAAGCCGGGGGGCACACTGAAGCTTTCTTT.